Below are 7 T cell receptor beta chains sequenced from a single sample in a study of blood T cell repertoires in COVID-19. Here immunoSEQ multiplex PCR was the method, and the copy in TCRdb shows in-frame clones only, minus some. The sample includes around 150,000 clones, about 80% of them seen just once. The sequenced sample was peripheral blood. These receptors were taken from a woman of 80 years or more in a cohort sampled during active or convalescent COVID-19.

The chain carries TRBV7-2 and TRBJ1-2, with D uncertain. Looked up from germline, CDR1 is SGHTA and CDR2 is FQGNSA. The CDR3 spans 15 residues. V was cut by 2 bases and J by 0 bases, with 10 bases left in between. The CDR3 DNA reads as TGTGCCAGCAGCTTAACGGGTCTAACTAACTATGGCTACACCTTC. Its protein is CASSLTGLTNYGYTF.

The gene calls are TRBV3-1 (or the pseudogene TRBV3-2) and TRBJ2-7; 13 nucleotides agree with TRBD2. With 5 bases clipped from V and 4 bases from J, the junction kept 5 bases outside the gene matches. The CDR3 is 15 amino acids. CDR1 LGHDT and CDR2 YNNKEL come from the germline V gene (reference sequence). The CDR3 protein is CASSSLAGGQYEQYV. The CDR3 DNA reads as TGTGCCAGCAGCTCACTAGCGGGGGGGCAGTACGAGCAGTACGTC.

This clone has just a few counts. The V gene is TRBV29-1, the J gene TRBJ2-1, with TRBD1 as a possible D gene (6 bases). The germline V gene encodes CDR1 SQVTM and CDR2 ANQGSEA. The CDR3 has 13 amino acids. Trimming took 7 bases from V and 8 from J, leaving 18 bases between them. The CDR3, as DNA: TGCAGCGCCGGAGAGGGGGTCGCTTATGAGCAGTTCTTC. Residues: CSAGEGVAYEQFF.

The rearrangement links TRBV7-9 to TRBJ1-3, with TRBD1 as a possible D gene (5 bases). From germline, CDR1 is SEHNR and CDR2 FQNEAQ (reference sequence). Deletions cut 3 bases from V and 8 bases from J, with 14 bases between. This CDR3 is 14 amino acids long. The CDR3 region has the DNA TGTGCCAGCAGCTTCGAAAGAACACAGGACACCATATATTTT. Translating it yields CASSFERTQDTIYF.

The CDR3, as DNA: TGTGCCAGCACCCAGGATGGCATGAACACTGAAGCTTTCTTT. The encoded protein is CASTQDGMNTEAFF. The chain joins TRBV6-5 to TRBJ1-1; D not resolved. Germline-derived CDR1 and CDR2 are MNHEY and SVGAGI. The CDR3 sequence is 14 residues long. V lost 7 bases and J 0 bases, leaving 12 bases between the germline ends.

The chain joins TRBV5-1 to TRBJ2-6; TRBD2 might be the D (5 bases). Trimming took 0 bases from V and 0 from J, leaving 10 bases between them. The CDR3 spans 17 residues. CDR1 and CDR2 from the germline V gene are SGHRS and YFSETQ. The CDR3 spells CASSLASGSSGANVLTF. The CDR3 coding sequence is TGCGCCAGCAGCTTGGCCAGCGGTAGCTCTGGGGCCAACGTCCTGACTTTC.

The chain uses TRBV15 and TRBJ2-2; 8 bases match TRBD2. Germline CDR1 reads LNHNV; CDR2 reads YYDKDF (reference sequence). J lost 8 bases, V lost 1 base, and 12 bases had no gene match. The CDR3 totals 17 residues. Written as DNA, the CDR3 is TGTGCCACCAGCAGAGTTGGGACTAGTCGCTTCGGGGGGGAGCTGTTTTTT. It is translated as CATSRVGTSRFGGELFF.